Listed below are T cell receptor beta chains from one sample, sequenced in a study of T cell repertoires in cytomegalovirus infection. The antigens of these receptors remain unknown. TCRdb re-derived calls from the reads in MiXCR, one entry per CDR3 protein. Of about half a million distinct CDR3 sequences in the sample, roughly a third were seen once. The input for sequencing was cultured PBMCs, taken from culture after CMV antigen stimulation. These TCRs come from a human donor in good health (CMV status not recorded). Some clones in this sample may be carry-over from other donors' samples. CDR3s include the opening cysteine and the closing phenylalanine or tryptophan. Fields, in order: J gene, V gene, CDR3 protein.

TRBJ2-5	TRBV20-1	CSAPRGDGQTQYF
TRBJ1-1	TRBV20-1	CSADSRAGAEAFF
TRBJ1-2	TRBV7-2	CASSFDLYGYTF
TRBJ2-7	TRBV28	CASSSEPLAGHAIF
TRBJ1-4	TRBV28	CASSRPGQGREKLFF
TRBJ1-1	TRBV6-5	CASSYGQSKVKAFF
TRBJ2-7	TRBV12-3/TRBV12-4	CASSFGTSHYEQYF
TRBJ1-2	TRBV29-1	CSVEGGWTSFFDGYTF
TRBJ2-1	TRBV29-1	CSVVGRNNEQFF
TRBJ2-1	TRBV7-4	CASTYPSGSNEQFF
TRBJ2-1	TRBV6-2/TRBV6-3	CAAHSGYEQFF
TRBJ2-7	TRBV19	CASSTDRGQGVREQYF
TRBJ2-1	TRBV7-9	CASSPGSGRGHGQFF
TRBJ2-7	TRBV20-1	CSASTASYEQYF
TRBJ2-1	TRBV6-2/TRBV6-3	CASSKGLVPSDEQFF
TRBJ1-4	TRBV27	CATAGRNPEKLFF
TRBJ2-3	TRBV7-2	CASSINYRPANTQYF